A selection of T cell receptor beta chains follows, all from one sample in a study of vaccination and CD4 T cells after COVID-19. Their cognate antigens are unknown. Using its own MiXCR run on the PCR reads, TCRdb lists one record per CDR3 protein. Of about 10,000 distinct CDR3 sequences detected, roughly two thirds appear once; the ten largest clones hold roughly 25%. The specimen comprised CD4+ T cells from blood, cultured in vitro, sampled before SARS-CoV-2 vaccination. All receptors come from a human donor who had recovered from COVID-19. The CDR3 runs from the conserved cysteine through the conserved F or W. A D gene is named only where the DNA matches it firmly. The size field is filled for only some rows; it gives once, few, many or a size class.

d_gene	j_gene	v_gene	abundance	CDR3aa	CDR3nt
-	TRBJ2-3	TRBV6-4	few	CASRVYAGSDTQYF	TGTGCCAGCAGAGTTTATGCGGGCTCCGATACGCAGTATTTT
-	TRBJ2-3	TRBV6-1	few	CASTLLLTDTQYF	TGTGCCAGCACACTACTGTTGACAGATACGCAGTATTTT
TRBD1	TRBJ2-7	TRBV28	-	CASSPSGQNYEQYF	TGTGCCAGCAGTCCCTCGGGACAGAACTACGAGCAGTACTTC
-	TRBJ1-5	TRBV20-1	-	CSAREGPRLGNQPQHF	TGCAGTGCTAGAGAGGGACCTCGGCTGGGCAATCAGCCCCAGCATTTT
-	TRBJ1-4	TRBV5-1	few	CASSLAGGRGLFF	TGCGCCAGCAGCTTGGCCGGGGGGCGCGGACTGTTTTTT
-	TRBJ2-5	TRBV10-3	few	CAISESTSETQYF	TGTGCCATCAGTGAGTCGACTTCGGAGACCCAGTACTTC
-	TRBJ2-1	TRBV6-1	-	CASILGARGRNEQFF	TGTGCCAGCATCCTAGGGGCCAGGGGCCGCAATGAGCAGTTCTTC
-	TRBJ2-3	TRBV6-2/TRBV6-3	-	CASSYGSGSTDTQYF	TGTGCCAGCAGTTACGGTAGCGGAAGCACAGATACGCAGTATTTT
-	TRBJ2-2	TRBV12-3/TRBV12-4	-	CAISRGAGYTGELFF	TGTGCCATCTCAAGGGGGGCAGGATACACCGGGGAGCTGTTTTTT
TRBD2	TRBJ2-2	TRBV20-1	-	CSASKGAGADTGELFF	TGCAGTGCTAGCAAGGGAGCGGGAGCCGACACCGGGGAGCTGTTTTTT
TRBD1	TRBJ2-7	TRBV19	-	CASSMGQGAFEQYF	TGTGCCAGTAGTATGGGCCAGGGGGCCTTCGAGCAGTACTTC
TRBD2	TRBJ2-6	TRBV27	-	CASSPRGGGTGANVLTF	TGTGCCAGCAGTCCTCGGGGGGGAGGGACTGGGGCCAACGTCCTGACTTTC
TRBD1	TRBJ2-5	TRBV7-9	-	CASSFRTGRETQYF	TGTGCCAGCAGCTTCCGGACAGGGCGAGAGACCCAGTACTTC
-	TRBJ1-2	TRBV20-1	-	CSALMADSYGYTF	TGCAGTGCCCTCATGGCGGACAGCTATGGCTACACCTTC
-	TRBJ1-1	TRBV6-1	-	CASSEWGTVQGNTEAFF	TGTGCCAGCAGTGAATGGGGGACCGTCCAGGGAAACACTGAAGCTTTCTTT
-	TRBJ1-1	TRBV27	-	CASRPGQLINTEAFF	TGTGCCAGCAGACCCGGACAGTTGATTAACACTGAAGCTTTCTTT
TRBD2	TRBJ2-3	TRBV7-9	-	CASSFASGERADTQYF	TGTGCCAGCAGCTTTGCTAGCGGTGAGAGGGCAGATACGCAGTATTTT
-	TRBJ2-1	TRBV7-9	-	CASSLAWGVGDEQFF	TGTGCCAGCAGCTTGGCCTGGGGGGTAGGCGATGAGCAGTTCTTC
-	TRBJ2-3	TRBV4-1	-	CASKANRVSTDTQYF	TGCGCCAGTAAAGCGAACAGGGTTAGCACAGATACGCAGTATTTT
TRBD1	TRBJ2-3	TRBV20-1	-	CSRQGGTDTQYF	TGCAGTAGACAGGGGGGTACAGATACGCAGTATTTT
-	TRBJ1-5	TRBV6-1	-	CASRPSENQPQHF	TGTGCCAGCAGACCCAGTGAAAATCAGCCCCAGCATTTT
-	TRBJ2-5	TRBV29-1	-	CSVESSFETQYF	TGCAGCGTTGAATCAAGTTTCGAGACCCAGTACTTC
TRBD2	TRBJ2-2	TRBV7-2	-	CASSLFGRESTGELFF	TGTGCCAGCAGCCTCTTCGGGAGGGAGTCGACCGGGGAGCTGTTTTTT
-	TRBJ2-1	TRBV7-9	-	CASSLVDPRWPFF	TGTGCCAGCAGCTTAGTCGACCCCCGGTGGCCGTTCTTC
-	TRBJ1-5	TRBV27	-	CASRSVDRSNQPQHF	TGTGCCAGCAGGAGCGTAGACAGGAGCAATCAGCCCCAGCATTTT
-	TRBJ1-2	TRBV20-1	-	CSARDRASVGYTF	TGCAGTGCTAGAGACAGGGCATCGGTTGGCTACACCTTC
-	TRBJ2-7	TRBV14	once	CASSRQTSSRPYEQYF	TGTGCCAGCAGCCGACAAACTAGTTCACGCCCCTACGAGCAGTACTTC